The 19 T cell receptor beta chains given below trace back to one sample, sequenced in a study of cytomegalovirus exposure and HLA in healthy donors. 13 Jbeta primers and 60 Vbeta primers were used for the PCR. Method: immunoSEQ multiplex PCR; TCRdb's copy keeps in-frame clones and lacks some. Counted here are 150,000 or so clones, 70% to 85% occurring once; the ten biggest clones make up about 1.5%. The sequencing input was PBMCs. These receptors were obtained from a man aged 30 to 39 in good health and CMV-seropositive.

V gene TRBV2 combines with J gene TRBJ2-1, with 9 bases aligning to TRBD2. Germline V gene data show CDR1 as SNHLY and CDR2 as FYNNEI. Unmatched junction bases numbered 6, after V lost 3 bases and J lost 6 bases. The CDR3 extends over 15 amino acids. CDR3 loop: CASSELAGRGNEQFF. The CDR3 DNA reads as TGTGCCAGCAGTGAGCTAGCGGGGAGGGGCAATGAGCAGTTCTTC.

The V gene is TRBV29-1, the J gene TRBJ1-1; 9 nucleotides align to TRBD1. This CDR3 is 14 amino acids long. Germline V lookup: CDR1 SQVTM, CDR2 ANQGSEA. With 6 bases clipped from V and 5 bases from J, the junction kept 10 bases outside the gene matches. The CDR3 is CSVPPGQGLTEAFF. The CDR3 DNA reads TGCAGCGTCCCTCCCGGACAGGGGTTAACTGAAGCTTTCTTT.

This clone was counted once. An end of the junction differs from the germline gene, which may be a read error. Here the CDR3 DNA reads TGTGCTAGCAGCTTAGCCCCAGCGGGGGGGCAAGAGACCCAGTACTTC. Translated, it gives CASSLAPAGGQETQYF. The rearrangement joins TRBV7-7 to TRBJ2-5; 10 bases are shared with TRBD2. CDR3 length equals 16 residues. Per germline, CDR1 SSHAT and CDR2 FNYEAQ (reference sequence).

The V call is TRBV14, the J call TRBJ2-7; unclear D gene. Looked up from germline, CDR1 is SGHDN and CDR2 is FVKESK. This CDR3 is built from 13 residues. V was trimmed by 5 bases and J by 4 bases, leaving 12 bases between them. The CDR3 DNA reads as TGTGCCAGCAGCTCCCTTGTTAGATACGAGCAGTACTTC. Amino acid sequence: CASSSLVRYEQYF.

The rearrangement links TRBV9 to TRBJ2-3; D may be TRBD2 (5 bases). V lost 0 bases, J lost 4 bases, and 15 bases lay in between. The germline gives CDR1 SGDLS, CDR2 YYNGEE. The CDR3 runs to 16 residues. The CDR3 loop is CASSVDWRLAADTQYF. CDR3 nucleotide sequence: TGTGCCAGCAGCGTAGATTGGAGGCTAGCCGCAGATACGCAGTATTTT.

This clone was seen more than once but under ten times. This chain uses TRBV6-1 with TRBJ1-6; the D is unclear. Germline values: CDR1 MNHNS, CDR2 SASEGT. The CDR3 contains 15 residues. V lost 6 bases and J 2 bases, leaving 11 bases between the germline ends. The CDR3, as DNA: TGTGCCAGCAGAATAACACCACCCTATAATTCACCCCTCCACTTT. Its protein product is CASRITPPYNSPLHF.

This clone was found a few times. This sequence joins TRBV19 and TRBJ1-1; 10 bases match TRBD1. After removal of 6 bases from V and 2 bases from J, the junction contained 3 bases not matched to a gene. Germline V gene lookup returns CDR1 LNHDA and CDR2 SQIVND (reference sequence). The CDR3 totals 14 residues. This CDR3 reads CASSPTGGNTEAFF. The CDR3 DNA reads TGTGCCAGTAGCCCGACAGGGGGCAACACTGAAGCTTTCTTT.

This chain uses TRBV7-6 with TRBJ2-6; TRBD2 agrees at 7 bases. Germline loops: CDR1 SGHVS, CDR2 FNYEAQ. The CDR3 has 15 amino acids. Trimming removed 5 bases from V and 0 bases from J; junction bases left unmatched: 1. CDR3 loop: CASSPGGSGANVLTF. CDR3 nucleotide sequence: TGTGCCAGCAGCCCGGGGGGCTCTGGGGCCAACGTCCTGACTTTC.

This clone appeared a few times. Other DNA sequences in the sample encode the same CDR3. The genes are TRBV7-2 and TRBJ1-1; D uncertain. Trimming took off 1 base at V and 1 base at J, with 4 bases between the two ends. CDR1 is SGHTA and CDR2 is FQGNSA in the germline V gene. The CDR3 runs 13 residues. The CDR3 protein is CASSLGANTEAFF. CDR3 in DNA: TGTGCCAGCAGCTTAGGGGCGAACACTGAAGCTTTCTTT.

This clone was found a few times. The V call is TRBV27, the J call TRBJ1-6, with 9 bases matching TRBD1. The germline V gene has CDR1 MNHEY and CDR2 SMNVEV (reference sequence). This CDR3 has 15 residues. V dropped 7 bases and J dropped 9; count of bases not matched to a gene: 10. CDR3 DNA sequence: TGTGCCAGCATTCCACGGGGGACAGGGAGTTCACCCCTCCACTTT. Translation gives CASIPRGTGSSPLHF.

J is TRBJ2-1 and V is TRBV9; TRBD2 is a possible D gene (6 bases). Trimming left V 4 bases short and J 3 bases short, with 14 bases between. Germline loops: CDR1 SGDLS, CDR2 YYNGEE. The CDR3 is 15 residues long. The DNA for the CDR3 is TGTGCCAGCAGCCCACGAGCGGGCGGCTACAATGAGCAGTTCTTC. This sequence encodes CASSPRAGGYNEQFF.

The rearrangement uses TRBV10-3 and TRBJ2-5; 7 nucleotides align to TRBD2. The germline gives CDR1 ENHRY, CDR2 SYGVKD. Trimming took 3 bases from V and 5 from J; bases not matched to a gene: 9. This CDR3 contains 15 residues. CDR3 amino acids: CAISDVGRGRETQYF. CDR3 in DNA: TGTGCCATCAGTGATGTTGGGAGGGGTAGGGAGACCCAGTACTTC.

The CDR3 reads CASSPGGGGPSTDTQYF. CDR3 sequence (DNA): TGTGCCAGCAGCCCGGGGGGCGGGGGGCCTAGCACAGATACGCAGTATTTT. The V and J genes are TRBV28 and TRBJ2-3, with 8 bases lining up with TRBD2. V trimming: 6 bases; J trimming: 0 bases; junction bases outside the gene matches: 11. CDR1 and CDR2 from the germline V gene are MDHEN and SYDVKM. The CDR3 has 17 residues. Full variable domain (remainder filled in from reference TRBV28 and TRBJ2-3): DVKVTQSSRYLVKRTGEKVFLECVQDMDHENMFWYRQDPGLGLRLIYFSYDVKMKEKGDIPEGYSVSREKKERFSLILESASTNQTSMYLCASSPGGGGPSTDTQYFGPGTRLTVL.

CDR3 protein: CASSGLEGYTF. The CDR3 DNA reads TGTGCCAGCAGCGGGTTAGAAGGCTACACCTTC. The J gene is TRBJ1-2, the V gene TRBV9; D gene unclear. The V end was cut by 3 bases, the J end by 8 bases, with 8 bases between. Germline V gives CDR1 SGDLS, CDR2 YYNGEE. The CDR3 covers 11 residues.

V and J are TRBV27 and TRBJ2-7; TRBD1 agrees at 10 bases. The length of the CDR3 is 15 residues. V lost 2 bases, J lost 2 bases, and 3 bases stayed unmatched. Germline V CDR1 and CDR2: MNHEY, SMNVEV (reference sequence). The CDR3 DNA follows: TGTGCCAGCAGTTTAATTGGGACAGGGGCCTACGAGCAGTACTTC. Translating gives CASSLIGTGAYEQYF.

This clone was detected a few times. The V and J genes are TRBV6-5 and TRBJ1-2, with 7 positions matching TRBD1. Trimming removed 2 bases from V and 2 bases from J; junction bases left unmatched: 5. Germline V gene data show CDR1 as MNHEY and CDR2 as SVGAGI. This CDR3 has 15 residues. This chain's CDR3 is CASSYTRQGNYGYTF. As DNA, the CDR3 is TGTGCCAGCAGTTACACAAGACAGGGCAACTATGGCTACACCTTC.

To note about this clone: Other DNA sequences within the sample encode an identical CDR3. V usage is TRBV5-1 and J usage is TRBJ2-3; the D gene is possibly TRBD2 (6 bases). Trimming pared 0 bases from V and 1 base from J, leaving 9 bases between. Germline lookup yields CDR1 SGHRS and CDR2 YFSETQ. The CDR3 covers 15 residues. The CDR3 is CASSLAGGGTDTQYF. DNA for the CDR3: TGCGCCAGCAGCTTGGCCGGCGGGGGCACAGATACGCAGTATTTT.

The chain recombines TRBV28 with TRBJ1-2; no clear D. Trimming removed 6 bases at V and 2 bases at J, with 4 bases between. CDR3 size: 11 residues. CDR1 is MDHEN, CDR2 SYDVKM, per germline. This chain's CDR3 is CASRLNYGYTF. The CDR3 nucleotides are TGTGCCAGCAGACTAAACTATGGCTACACCTTC.

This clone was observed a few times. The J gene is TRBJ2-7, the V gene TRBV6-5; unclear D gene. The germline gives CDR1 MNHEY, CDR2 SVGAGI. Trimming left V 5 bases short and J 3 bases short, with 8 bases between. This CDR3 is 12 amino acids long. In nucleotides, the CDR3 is TGTGCCAGCAGTGAGTTCGTCTACGAGCAGTACTTC. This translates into CASSEFVYEQYF.